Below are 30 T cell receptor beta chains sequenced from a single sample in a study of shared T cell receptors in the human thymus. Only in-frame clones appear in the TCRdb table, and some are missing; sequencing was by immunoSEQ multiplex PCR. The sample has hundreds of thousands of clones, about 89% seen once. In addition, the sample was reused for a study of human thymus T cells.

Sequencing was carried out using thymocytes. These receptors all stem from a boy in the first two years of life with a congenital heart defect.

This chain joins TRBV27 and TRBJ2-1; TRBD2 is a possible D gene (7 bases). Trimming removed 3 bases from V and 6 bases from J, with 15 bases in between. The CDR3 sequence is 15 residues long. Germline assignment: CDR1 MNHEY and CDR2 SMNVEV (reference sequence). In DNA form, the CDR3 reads TGTGCCAGCAGTTTTATGTCGGGGGGCTCCAATGAGCAGTTCTTC. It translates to CASSFMSGGSNEQFF.

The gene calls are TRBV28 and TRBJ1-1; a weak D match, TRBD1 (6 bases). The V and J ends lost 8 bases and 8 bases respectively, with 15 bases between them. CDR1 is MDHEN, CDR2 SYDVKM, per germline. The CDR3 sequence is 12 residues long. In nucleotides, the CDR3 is TGTGCCAGCTTTCACCCGGACAGAGAAGCTTTCTTT. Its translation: CASFHPDREAFF.

DNA of the CDR3: TGTGCCAGCAGCTTAGGTCACGGTTCACCCCTCCACTTT. Protein sequence: CASSLGHGSPLHF. This chain uses TRBV7-2 with TRBJ1-6; D call uncertain. Per germline, CDR1 SGHTA and CDR2 FQGNSA. This CDR3 is 13 amino acids long. V was cut by 1 base and J by 9 bases, with 7 bases left in between.

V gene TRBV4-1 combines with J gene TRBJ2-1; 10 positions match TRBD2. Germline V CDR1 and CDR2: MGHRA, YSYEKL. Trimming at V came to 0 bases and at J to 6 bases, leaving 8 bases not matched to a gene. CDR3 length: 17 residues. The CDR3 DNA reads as TGCGCCAGCAGCCAAGATAATCAACTAGCGGGGATCAATGAGCAGTTCTTC. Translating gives CASSQDNQLAGINEQFF.

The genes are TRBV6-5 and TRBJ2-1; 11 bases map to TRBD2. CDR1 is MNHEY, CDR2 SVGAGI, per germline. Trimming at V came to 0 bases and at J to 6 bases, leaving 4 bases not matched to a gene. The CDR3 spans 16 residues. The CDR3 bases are TGTGCCAGCAGTTACTCTAGCGGGGGGGGAAGCAATGAGCAGTTCTTC. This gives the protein CASSYSSGGGSNEQFF.

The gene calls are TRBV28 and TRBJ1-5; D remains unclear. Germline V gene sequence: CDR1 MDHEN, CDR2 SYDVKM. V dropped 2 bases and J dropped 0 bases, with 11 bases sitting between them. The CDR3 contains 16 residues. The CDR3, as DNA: TGTGCCAGCAGTTTAGTCGTCCTGTATAGCAATCAGCCCCAGCATTTT. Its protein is CASSLVVLYSNQPQHF.

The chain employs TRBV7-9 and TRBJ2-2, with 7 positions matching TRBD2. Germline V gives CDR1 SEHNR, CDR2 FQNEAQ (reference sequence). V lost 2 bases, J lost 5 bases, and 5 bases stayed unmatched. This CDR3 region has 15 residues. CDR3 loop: CASSLRQGGTGELFF. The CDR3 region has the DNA TGTGCCAGCAGCTTAAGGCAGGGAGGGACCGGGGAGCTGTTTTTT.

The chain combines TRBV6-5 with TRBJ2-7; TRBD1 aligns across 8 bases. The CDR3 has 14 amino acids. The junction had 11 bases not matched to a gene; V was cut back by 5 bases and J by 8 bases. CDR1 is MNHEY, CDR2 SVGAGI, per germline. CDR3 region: CASSIEQGDPKQYF. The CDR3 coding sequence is TGTGCCAGCAGTATTGAACAGGGGGATCCTAAGCAGTACTTC.

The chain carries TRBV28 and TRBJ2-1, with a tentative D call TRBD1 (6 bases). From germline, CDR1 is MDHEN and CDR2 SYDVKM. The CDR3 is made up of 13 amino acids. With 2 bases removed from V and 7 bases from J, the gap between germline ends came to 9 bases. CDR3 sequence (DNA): TGTGCCAGCAGTTTAGAACAGGGAAATGAGCAGTTCTTC. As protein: CASSLEQGNEQFF.

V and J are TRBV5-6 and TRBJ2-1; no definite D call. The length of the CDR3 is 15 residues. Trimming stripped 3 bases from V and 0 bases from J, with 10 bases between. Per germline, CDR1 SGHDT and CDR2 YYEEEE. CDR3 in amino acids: CASSWQVNSYNEQFF. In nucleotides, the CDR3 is TGTGCCAGCAGCTGGCAGGTGAACTCCTACAATGAGCAGTTCTTC.

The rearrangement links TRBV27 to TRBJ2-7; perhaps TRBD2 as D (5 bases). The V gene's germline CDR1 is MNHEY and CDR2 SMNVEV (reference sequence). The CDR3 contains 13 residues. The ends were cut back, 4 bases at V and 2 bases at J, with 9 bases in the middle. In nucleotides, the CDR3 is TGTGCCAGCAGTTCCCCCGGGACCTACGAGCAGTACTTC. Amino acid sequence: CASSSPGTYEQYF.

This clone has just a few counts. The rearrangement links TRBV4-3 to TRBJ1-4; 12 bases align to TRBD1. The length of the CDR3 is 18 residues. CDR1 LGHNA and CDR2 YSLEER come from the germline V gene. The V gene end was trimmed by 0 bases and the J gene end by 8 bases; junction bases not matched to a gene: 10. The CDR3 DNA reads TGCGCCAGCAGCCAAGAGTGGCCCCGGGACAGGGGGCGCGAAAAACTGTTTTTT. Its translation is CASSQEWPRDRGREKLFF.

The CDR3 region is CASSTKNYRSGANVLTF. DNA for the CDR3: TGTGCCAGTAGTACCAAGAACTACCGCTCTGGGGCCAACGTCCTGACTTTC. This chain joins TRBV19 and TRBJ2-6; D gene unclear. V lost 4 bases and J 0 bases, leaving 13 bases between the germline ends. CDR3 length: 17 residues. The germline gives CDR1 LNHDA, CDR2 SQIVND (reference sequence).

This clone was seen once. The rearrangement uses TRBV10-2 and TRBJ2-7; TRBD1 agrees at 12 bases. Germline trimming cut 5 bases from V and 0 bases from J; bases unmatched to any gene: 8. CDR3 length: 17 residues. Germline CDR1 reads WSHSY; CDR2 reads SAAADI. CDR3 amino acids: CASSPEEGQGASYEQYF. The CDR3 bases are TGCGCCAGCAGTCCTGAAGAGGGACAGGGGGCCTCCTACGAGCAGTACTTC.

DNA for the CDR3: TGTGCCAGCAGTGAAGCAGAGCAGTACTTC. Translating it yields CASSEAEQYF. This chain connects TRBV2 to TRBJ2-5; no definite D call. V lost 0 bases and J lost 11, with 4 bases in between. This CDR3 is 10 amino acids long. Germline loops: CDR1 SNHLY, CDR2 FYNNEI.

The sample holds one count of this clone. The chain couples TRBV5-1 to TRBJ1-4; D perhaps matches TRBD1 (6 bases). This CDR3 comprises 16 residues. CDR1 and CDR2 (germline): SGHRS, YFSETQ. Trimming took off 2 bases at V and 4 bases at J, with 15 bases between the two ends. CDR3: CASSFGPQGNNEKLFF. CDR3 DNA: TGCGCCAGCAGCTTCGGACCCCAGGGGAATAATGAAAAACTGTTTTTT.

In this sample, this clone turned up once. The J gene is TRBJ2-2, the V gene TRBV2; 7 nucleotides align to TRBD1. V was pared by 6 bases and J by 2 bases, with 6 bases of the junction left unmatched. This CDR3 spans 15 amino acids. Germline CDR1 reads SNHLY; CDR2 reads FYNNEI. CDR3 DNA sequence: TGTGCCAGCAGGCACCGGGACAGAAACACCGGGGAGCTGTTTTTT. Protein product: CASRHRDRNTGELFF. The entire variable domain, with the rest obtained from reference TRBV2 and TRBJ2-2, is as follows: EPEVTQTPSHQVTQMGQEVILRCVPISNHLYFYWYRQILGQKVEFLVSFYNNEISEKSEIFDDQFSVERPDGSNFTLKIRSTKLEDSAMYFCASRHRDRNTGELFFGEGSRLTVL.

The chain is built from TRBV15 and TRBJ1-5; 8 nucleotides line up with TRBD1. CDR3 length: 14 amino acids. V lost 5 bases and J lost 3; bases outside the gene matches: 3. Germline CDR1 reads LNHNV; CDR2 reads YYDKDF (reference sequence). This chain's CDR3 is CATSGDRFNQPQHF. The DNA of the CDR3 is TGTGCCACCAGCGGGGACAGGTTCAATCAGCCCCAGCATTTT.

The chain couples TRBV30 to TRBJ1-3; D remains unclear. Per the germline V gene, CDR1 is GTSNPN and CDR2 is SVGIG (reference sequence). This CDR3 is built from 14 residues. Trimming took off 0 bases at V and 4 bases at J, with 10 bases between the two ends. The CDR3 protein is CAWSVVGVGNTIYF. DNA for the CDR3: TGTGCCTGGAGTGTGGTCGGGGTGGGAAACACCATATATTTT.

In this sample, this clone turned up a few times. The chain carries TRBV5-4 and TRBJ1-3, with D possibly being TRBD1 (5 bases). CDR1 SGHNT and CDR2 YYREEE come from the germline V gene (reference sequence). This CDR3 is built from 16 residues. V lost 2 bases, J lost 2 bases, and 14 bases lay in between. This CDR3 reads CASSFQPGLAGNTIYF. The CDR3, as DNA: TGTGCCAGCAGCTTTCAACCAGGGTTGGCTGGAAACACCATATATTTT.

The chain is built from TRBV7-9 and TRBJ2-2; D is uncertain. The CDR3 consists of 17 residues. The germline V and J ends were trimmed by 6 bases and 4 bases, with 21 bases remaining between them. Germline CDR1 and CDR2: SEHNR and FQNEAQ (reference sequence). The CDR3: CASSPEPSPGGTGELFF. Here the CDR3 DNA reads TGTGCCAGCAGTCCTGAGCCCTCCCCCGGCGGCACCGGGGAGCTGTTTTTT.

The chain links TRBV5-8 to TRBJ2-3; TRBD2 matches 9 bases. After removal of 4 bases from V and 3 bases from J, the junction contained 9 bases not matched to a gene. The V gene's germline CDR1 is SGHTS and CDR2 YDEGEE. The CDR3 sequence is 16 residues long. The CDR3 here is CASSLKAGGSTDTQYF. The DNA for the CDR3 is TGTGCCAGCAGCCTCAAAGCGGGGGGTAGTACAGATACGCAGTATTTT. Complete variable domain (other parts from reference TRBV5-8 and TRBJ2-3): EAGVTQSPTHLIKTRGQQATLRCSPISGHTSVYWYQQALGLGLQFLLWYDEGEERNRGNFPPRFSGRQFPNYSSELNVNALELEDSALYLCASSLKAGGSTDTQYFGPGTRLTVL.

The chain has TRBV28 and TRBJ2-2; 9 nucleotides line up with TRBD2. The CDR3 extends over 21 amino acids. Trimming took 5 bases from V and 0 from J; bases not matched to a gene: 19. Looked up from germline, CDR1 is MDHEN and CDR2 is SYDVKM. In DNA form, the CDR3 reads TGTGCCAGCAGTCATGACAAGCGGGGGGCGTTGGATGTGTCGAACACCGGGGAGCTGTTTTTT. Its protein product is CASSHDKRGALDVSNTGELFF. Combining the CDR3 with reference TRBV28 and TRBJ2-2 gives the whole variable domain DVKVTQSSRYLVKRTGEKVFLECVQDMDHENMFWYRQDPGLGLRLIYFSYDVKMKEKGDIPEGYSVSREKKERFSLILESASTNQTSMYLCASSHDKRGALDVSNTGELFFGEGSRLTVL.

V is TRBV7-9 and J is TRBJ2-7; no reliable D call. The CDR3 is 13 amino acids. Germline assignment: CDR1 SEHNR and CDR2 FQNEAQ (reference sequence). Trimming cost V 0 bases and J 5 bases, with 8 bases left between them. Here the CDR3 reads CASSLASVNEQYF. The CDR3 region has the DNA TGTGCCAGCAGCTTAGCGAGCGTTAACGAGCAGTACTTC. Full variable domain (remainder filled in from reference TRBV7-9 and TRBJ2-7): DTGVSQNPRHKITKRGQNVTFRCDPISEHNRLYWYRQTLGQGPEFLTYFQNEAQLEKSRLLSDRFSAERPKGSFSTLEIQRTEQGDSAMYLCASSLASVNEQYFGPGTRLTVT.

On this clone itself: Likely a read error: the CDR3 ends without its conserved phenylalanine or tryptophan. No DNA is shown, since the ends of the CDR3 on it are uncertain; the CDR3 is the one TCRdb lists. CDR3 sequence reads: CSARNGQGKHP. The chain couples TRBV20-1 to TRBJ2-7; TRBD1, as called in the table, went unchecked against the DNA. The CDR3 has 11 residues if both end residues are counted. Germline-derived CDR1 and CDR2 are DFQATT and SNEGSKA (reference sequence).

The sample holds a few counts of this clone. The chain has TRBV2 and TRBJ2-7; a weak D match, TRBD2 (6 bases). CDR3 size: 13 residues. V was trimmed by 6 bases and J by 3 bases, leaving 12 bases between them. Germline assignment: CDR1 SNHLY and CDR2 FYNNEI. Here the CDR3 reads CASRPGEDYEQYF. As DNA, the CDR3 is TGTGCCAGCAGGCCTGGGGAGGACTACGAGCAGTACTTC.

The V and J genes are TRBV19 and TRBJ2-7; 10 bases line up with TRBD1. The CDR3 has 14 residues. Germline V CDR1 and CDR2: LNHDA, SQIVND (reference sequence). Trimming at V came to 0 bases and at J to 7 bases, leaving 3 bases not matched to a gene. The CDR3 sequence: CASSIDDRGREQYF. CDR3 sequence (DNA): TGTGCCAGTAGTATAGACGACAGGGGGCGAGAGCAGTACTTC.

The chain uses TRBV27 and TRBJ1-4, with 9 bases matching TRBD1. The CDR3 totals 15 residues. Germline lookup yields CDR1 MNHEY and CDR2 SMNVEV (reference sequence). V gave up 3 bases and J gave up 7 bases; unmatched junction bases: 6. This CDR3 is CASSFGTGHVEKLFF. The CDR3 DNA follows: TGTGCCAGCAGTTTCGGGACAGGGCACGTTGAAAAACTGTTTTTT.

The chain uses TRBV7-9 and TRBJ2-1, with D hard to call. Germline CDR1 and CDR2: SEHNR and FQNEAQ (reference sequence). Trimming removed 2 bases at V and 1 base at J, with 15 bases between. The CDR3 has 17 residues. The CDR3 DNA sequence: TGTGCCAGCAGCTTATCCGATCACACGATATCCTACAATGAGCAGTTCTTC. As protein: CASSLSDHTISYNEQFF.

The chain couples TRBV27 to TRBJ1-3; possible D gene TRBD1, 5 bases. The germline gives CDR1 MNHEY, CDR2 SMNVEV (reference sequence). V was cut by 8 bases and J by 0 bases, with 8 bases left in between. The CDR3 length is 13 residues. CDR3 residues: CASGHYSGNTIYF. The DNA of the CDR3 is TGTGCCAGCGGACACTACTCTGGAAACACCATATATTTT.